Many counts were recorded for the clone carrying this T cell receptor (beta chain). Germline V gene data show CDR1 as MDHEN and CDR2 as SYDVKM. The V gene lost 3 bases and the J gene lost 5 bases, with 7 bases spanning the gap. The CDR3 is 12 residues long. The sample belongs to a study of T cells in Graves' hyperthyroidism and ophthalmopathy. The study defined stable Graves' hyperthyroidism as no ophthalmopathy progression within 18 months. A roughly 10 ml volume of fresh peripheral blood provided the PBMCs. Template material for amplifying TCR beta CDR3 regions consisted of RNA transcripts. HTBI primers were the set used in a first-round RT-PCR of the TCR CDR3. TCRdb processed the multiplex PCR reads anew with MiXCR; each CDR3 protein has one entry. The table shows 85,000 to 110,000 distinct CDR3 sequences, with about half occurring only once.

The chain employs TRBV28 and TRBJ1-2; a possible D gene is TRBD1 (5 bases). The receptor's source is a man aged 35 to 55 with Graves' hyperthyroidism. The specimen was blood. The CDR3 loop is CASSFGGYGYTF. DNA for the CDR3: TGTGCCAGCAGTTTCGGGGGGTATGGCTACACCTTC.